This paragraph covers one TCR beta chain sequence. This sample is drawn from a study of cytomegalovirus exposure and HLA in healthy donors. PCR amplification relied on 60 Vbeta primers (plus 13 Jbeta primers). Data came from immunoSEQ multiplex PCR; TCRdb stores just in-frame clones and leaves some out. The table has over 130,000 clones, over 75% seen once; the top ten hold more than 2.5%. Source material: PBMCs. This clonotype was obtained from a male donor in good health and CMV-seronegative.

The CDR3 here is CASSPGTSGNEQFF. Here the CDR3 DNA reads TGTGCCAGCAGCCCCGGGACTAGCGGGAATGAGCAGTTCTTC. The rearrangement joins TRBV7-3 to TRBJ2-1; the match to TRBD2 covers 12 bases. The CDR3 has 14 residues. V lost 5 bases and J lost 7; bases outside the gene matches: 3. Germline V gene lookup returns CDR1 SGHTA and CDR2 FQGTGA.